This TCR beta chain was obtained from a study of T-cell memory formation after mild COVID-19. Study-level findings and limits: There was a balanced CD4/CD8 profile in clones contracting day 15 to 85, and later expanders leaned CD4+.

Germline lookup yields CDR1 KGHDR and CDR2 SFDVKD. Trimming took off 7 bases at V and 1 base at J, with 3 bases between the two ends. The CDR3 has 12 amino acids. This clonotype turned up a few times. Its target is unknown. TCRdb processed the 5' RACE reads anew with MiXCR; each CDR3 protein has one entry. This table holds roughly 320,000 distinct CDR3 sequences, approximately 27% found once. The clonotype originates from an adult woman who had mild COVID-19 (a few samples of this study predate the infection). Cell type and time point are not known. This chain links TRBV24-1 with TRBJ2-2; D gene uncertain. Sequenced material: PBMCs or a T cell subset sorted from them (not recorded which). The CDR3 spells CATRKNTGELFF. The CDR3 coding sequence is TGTGCCACCAGGAAGAACACCGGGGAGCTGTTTTTT.